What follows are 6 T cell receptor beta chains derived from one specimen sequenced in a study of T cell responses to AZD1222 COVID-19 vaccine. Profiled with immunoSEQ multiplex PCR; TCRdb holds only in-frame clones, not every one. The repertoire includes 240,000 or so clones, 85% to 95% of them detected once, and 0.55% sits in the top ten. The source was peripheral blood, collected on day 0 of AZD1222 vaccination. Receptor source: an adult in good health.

CDR3 nucleotide sequence: TGCGCCAGCAGCTTGTCCAGGGAAGAAAAACTGTTTTTT. It specifies CASSLSREEKLFF. The chain couples TRBV5-1 to TRBJ1-4; possible D gene TRBD1, 5 bases. Trimming removed 1 base from V and 8 bases from J, with 9 bases in between. This CDR3 has 13 residues. Germline V gives CDR1 SGHRS, CDR2 YFSETQ.

The CDR3 is CASSLNQGPYEQYF. As DNA, the CDR3 is TGTGCCAGCAGCTTGAATCAGGGACCCTACGAGCAGTACTTC. J is TRBJ2-7 and V is TRBV7-2, with D perhaps matching TRBD1 or TRBD2 (5 bases each). The CDR3 spans 14 residues. V was pared by 3 bases and J by 2 bases, with 11 bases between. Germline CDR1 and CDR2: SGHTA and FQGNSA.

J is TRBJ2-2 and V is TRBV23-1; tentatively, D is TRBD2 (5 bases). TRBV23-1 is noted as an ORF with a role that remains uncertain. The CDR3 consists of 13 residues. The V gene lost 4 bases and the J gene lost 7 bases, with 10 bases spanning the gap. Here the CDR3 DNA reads TGCGCCAGCAGTCCCGACCGGGGCGGGGAGCTGTTTTTT. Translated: CASSPDRGGELFF.

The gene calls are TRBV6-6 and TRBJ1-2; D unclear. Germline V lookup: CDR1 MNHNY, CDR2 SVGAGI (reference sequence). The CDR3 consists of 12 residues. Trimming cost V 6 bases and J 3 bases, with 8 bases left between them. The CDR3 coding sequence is TGTGCCAGCAGACCAGGCGACTATGGCTACACCTTC. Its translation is CASRPGDYGYTF.

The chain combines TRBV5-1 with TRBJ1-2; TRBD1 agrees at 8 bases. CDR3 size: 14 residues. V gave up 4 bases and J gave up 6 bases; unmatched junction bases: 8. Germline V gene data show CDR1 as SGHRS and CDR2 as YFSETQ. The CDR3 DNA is TGCGCCAGCAGCCCACGGACAGGGAAGGATGGCTACACCTTC. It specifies CASSPRTGKDGYTF.

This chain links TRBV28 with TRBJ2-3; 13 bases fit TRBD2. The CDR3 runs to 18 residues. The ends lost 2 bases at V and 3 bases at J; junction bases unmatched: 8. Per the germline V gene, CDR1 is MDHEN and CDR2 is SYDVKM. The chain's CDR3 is CASSLRTSGSRGTDTQYF. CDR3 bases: TGTGCCAGCAGTTTAAGGACTAGCGGGAGTCGTGGGACAGATACGCAGTATTTT.